Following are 24 T cell receptor beta chains from one sample sequenced in a study of Ad26.COV2.S vaccination and SARS-CoV-2 variants (dated by TCRdb to 2020 to 2022). According to the study, the label for this sample's treatment or condition signals: roughly 20 received Ad26.COV2.S at low or high dose, single or two shots; roughly five received placebo; per-sample allocation not given. For vaccine and placebo recipients, repertoires were sequenced using samples collected on day 63 after the first injection. The library was built by means of the immunoSEQ multiplex PCR assay. This is the immuneACCESS table as TCRdb keeps it, with only in-frame sequences that have V and J called. A part of the clones is gone; compared with another copy, unresolved V genes explain less than half, and the rest is unexplained. Within this sample are around 320,000 clones, with around 85% of them counted one time only. 2% to 2.5% of the sample belongs to the ten largest clones.

The sequenced sample was peripheral blood, obtained in a trial of Ad26.COV2.S vaccine versus placebo. Receptor source: a person between 18 and 59 years old who received the Ad26.COV2.S COVID-19 vaccine or a placebo.

This clone was seen only a few times. The chain links TRBV2 to TRBJ1-2, with 8 bases identical to TRBD1. The germline V gene encodes CDR1 SNHLY and CDR2 FYNNEI. This CDR3 has 15 residues. J was trimmed by 3 bases and V by 4 bases; bases with no gene match: 7. The chain's CDR3 is CASSADRGGYYGYTF. The CDR3 DNA reads TGTGCCAGCAGTGCAGACAGGGGAGGTTACTATGGCTACACCTTC.

This clone came up once. The V and J genes are TRBV28 and TRBJ1-1; D is perhaps TRBD1 (5 bases). Trimming left V 6 bases short and J 7 bases short, with 21 bases between. This CDR3 comprises 15 residues. Germline V gene sequence: CDR1 MDHEN, CDR2 SYDVKM. Written as DNA, the CDR3 is TGTGCCAGCAGCCACCCCAGGAGCAGGGCCGTTGAAGCTTTCTTT. This codes for CASSHPRSRAVEAFF.

The chain joins TRBV7-8 to TRBJ1-1, with 7 bases lining up with TRBD1. The CDR3 has 14 amino acids. Trimming at V came to 5 bases and at J to 1 base, leaving 4 bases not matched to a gene. The germline V gene encodes CDR1 SGHVS and CDR2 FQNEAQ. This chain's CDR3 is CASSQRTGNTEAFF. CDR3 bases: TGTGCCAGCAGCCAGCGGACAGGGAACACTGAAGCTTTCTTT.

The V call is TRBV7-3, the J call TRBJ2-1, with 13 bases lining up with TRBD2. After removal of 5 bases from V and 7 bases from J, the junction contained 5 bases not matched to a gene. The CDR3 is 15 residues long. The germline V gene encodes CDR1 SGHTA and CDR2 FQGTGA. The CDR3: CASSVGTSGVNEQFF. In DNA, the CDR3 is TGTGCCAGCAGCGTCGGGACTAGCGGGGTAAATGAGCAGTTCTTC.

Comment on this clone: This sample includes further DNA sequences coding for the same CDR3. The CDR3 is CASSYSRGSSGNTIYF. The CDR3 DNA reads TGTGCCAGCAGTTACTCGAGGGGGTCCTCTGGAAACACCATATATTTT. The V gene is TRBV6-5, the J gene TRBJ1-3; possible D gene TRBD1, 6 bases. Germline CDR1 reads MNHEY; CDR2 reads SVGAGI. The germline V and J ends were trimmed by 0 bases and 0 bases, with 9 bases remaining between them. This CDR3 comprises 16 residues.

The rearrangement links TRBV7-9 to TRBJ2-7; tentative D call: TRBD1 (6 bases). CDR1 and CDR2 (germline): SEHNR, FQNEAQ (reference sequence). V lost 1 base to trimming and J lost 0 bases, with 13 bases between them. This CDR3 comprises 16 residues. The CDR3 reads CASSLGQDASSYEQYF. In DNA, the CDR3 is TGTGCCAGCAGCTTAGGACAGGACGCTAGCTCCTACGAGCAGTACTTC.

The sample holds a few counts of this clone. The V and J genes are TRBV11-2 and TRBJ1-4; a possible D gene is TRBD1 (5 bases). Deletions cut 5 bases from V and 3 bases from J, with 10 bases between. The length of the CDR3 is 14 residues. Germline CDR1 reads SGHAT; CDR2 reads FQNNGV. The CDR3 here is CASSPRGPNEKLFF. The CDR3 bases are TGTGCCAGCAGCCCGAGGGGACCTAATGAAAAACTGTTTTTT.

A remark on this clone: Its ends do not fully match the called genes, so a read error is possible. The rearrangement links TRBV15 to TRBJ2-1; 8 bases fit TRBD2. Germline V gene lookup returns CDR1 LNHNV and CDR2 YYDKDF (reference sequence). There are 14 residues in the CDR3. The CDR3: CATSSGGSGRVRIF. The CDR3 region has the DNA TGTGCCACCAGCAGCGGAGGGTCCGGGAGGGTCCGAATCTTC.

CDR3 in amino acids: CASSITPGGGTDTQYF. The DNA for the CDR3 is TGTGCCAGTAGTATTACCCCGGGGGGGGGCACAGATACGCAGTATTTT. The chain employs TRBV19 and TRBJ2-3, with 8 bases identical to TRBD2. V was pared by 3 bases and J by 1 base, with 6 bases of the junction left unmatched. The CDR3 runs to 16 residues. CDR1 and CDR2 (germline): LNHDA, SQIVND (reference sequence).

V and J are TRBV19 and TRBJ2-5, with D possibly TRBD2 on 6 matching bases. Germline assignment: CDR1 LNHDA and CDR2 SQIVND (reference sequence). V was clipped by 6 bases and J by 0 bases, with 11 bases between them. The CDR3 has 14 amino acids. CDR3 residues: CASRRTTYQETQYF. Here the CDR3 DNA reads TGTGCCAGTAGACGGACTACCTACCAAGAGACCCAGTACTTC.

This sequence joins TRBV7-3 and TRBJ2-3; D is unclear. This CDR3 is built from 16 residues. Germline values: CDR1 SGHTA, CDR2 FQGTGA. V lost 1 base and J 0 bases, leaving 11 bases between the germline ends. This CDR3 reads CASSLIGGTSTDTQYF. The CDR3 nucleotides read TGTGCCAGCAGCTTAATTGGCGGAACTAGCACAGATACGCAGTATTTT.

This sequence joins TRBV25-1 and TRBJ2-1; 7 bases match TRBD1. This CDR3 contains 14 residues. The germline gives CDR1 MGHDK, CDR2 SYGVNS. Unmatched junction bases numbered 7, after V lost 3 bases and J lost 8 bases. The DNA for the CDR3 is TGTGCCAGCAGTGAGGAAAACAGGGGCTATGAGCAGTTCTTC. The encoded protein is CASSEENRGYEQFF.

Notes on this clone: The junction differs from germline at one of its ends, possibly a read error. The chain carries TRBV28 and TRBJ1-5; 8 bases are shared with TRBD1. The germline V gene encodes CDR1 MDHEN and CDR2 SYDVKM. This CDR3 contains 15 residues. The CDR3 is CTSSVRQGREQPQHF. The DNA of the CDR3 is TGTACCAGCAGTGTAAGACAGGGGAGGGAACAGCCCCAGCATTTT.

The chain links TRBV28 to TRBJ2-7, with a possible D match to TRBD1 (6 bases). Germline V CDR1 and CDR2: MDHEN, SYDVKM. The germline V and J ends were trimmed by 6 bases and 5 bases, with 26 bases remaining between them. The CDR3 totals 17 residues. The CDR3 spells CASRQGPSRVRLHEQYF. The CDR3 DNA reads as TGTGCCAGCAGACAGGGTCCCTCCCGGGTGCGCTTACACGAGCAGTACTTC.

The chain has TRBV5-5 and TRBJ2-7; D possibly corresponds to TRBD2 (6 bases). The CDR3 covers 13 residues. Looked up from germline, CDR1 is SGHKS and CDR2 is YYEKEE (reference sequence). V lost 1 base to trimming and J lost 6 bases, with 11 bases between them. The CDR3 DNA reads as TGTGCCAGCAGCTTGTACGGGGAGGTCGAGCAGTACTTC. This encodes CASSLYGEVEQYF.

Concerning this clone: Other DNA sequences of this sample code for an identical CDR3. This chain links TRBV12-3 or TRBV12-4 with TRBJ1-2, with unresolved D. This CDR3 is built from 11 residues. Trimming removed 6 bases from V and 2 bases from J, with 4 bases in between. The DNA for the CDR3 is TGTGCCAGCAGGGGGAACTATGGCTACACCTTC. Amino acid sequence: CASRGNYGYTF.

The chain uses TRBV4-1 and TRBJ2-3; 7 bases map to TRBD1. With 0 bases clipped from V and 2 bases from J, the junction kept 8 bases outside the gene matches. The CDR3 runs to 17 residues. CDR1 is MGHRA, CDR2 YSYEKL, per germline. The CDR3 here is CASSQDATGMTTDTQYF. The CDR3 bases are TGCGCCAGCAGCCAAGATGCGACAGGGATGACCACAGATACGCAGTATTTT.

This chain links TRBV7-2 with TRBJ2-7; D is unclear. The V end was cut by 1 base, the J end by 0 bases, with 7 bases between. The CDR3 contains 14 residues. Germline CDR1 is SGHTA and CDR2 is FQGNSA. The CDR3 nucleotides read TGTGCCAGCAGCTTAGTTCTGGCCTCCTACGAGCAGTACTTC. It is translated as CASSLVLASYEQYF.

The rearrangement joins TRBV7-3 to TRBJ2-6; no clear D. Trimming removed 2 bases at V and 1 base at J, with 9 bases between. Germline loops: CDR1 SGHTA, CDR2 FQGTGA. The CDR3 loop spans 16 amino acids. The CDR3 coding sequence is TGTGCCAGCAGCTTATTCGGAACTTCTGGGGCCAACGTCCTGACTTTC. Its protein is CASSLFGTSGANVLTF.

The rearrangement links TRBV6-2 or TRBV6-3 to TRBJ1-6; no firm D call. Trimming pared 0 bases from V and 15 bases from J, leaving 12 bases between. The CDR3 spans 13 residues. Germline V gene sequence: CDR1 MNHEY, CDR2 SVGEGT. The CDR3 spells CASSYSGSPLLHF. CDR3 in DNA: TGTGCCAGCAGTTACTCGGGCAGCCCGCTCCTCCACTTT.

The chain uses TRBV5-1 and TRBJ1-1, with TRBD1 matching 9 bases. Germline lookup yields CDR1 SGHRS and CDR2 YFSETQ. V was pared by 5 bases and J by 5 bases, with 7 bases of the junction left unmatched. There are 14 residues in the CDR3. The CDR3 nucleotides read TGCGCCAGCAGACCGGGACAGGGTTGGACTGAAGCTTTCTTT. Protein product: CASRPGQGWTEAFF.

V gene TRBV19 combines with J gene TRBJ1-2; D perhaps matches TRBD1 (5 bases). Germline assignment: CDR1 LNHDA and CDR2 SQIVND (reference sequence). This CDR3 spans 13 amino acids. V was cut by 3 bases and J by 5 bases, with 10 bases left in between. The CDR3 protein is CASSIAGRYGYTF. In DNA, the CDR3 is TGTGCCAGTAGTATTGCAGGGAGGTATGGCTACACCTTC.

This clone was observed once. This rearrangement joins TRBV4-1 to TRBJ1-2; D possibly corresponds to TRBD1 (6 bases). The germline V gene has CDR1 MGHRA and CDR2 YSYEKL. The V gene lost 2 bases and the J gene lost 3 bases, with 16 bases spanning the gap. The CDR3 loop spans 16 amino acids. The CDR3 DNA reads as TGCGCCAGCAGCCAATATGGGGGGGCGGGACACTATGGCTACACCTTC. Encoded protein: CASSQYGGAGHYGYTF.

V is TRBV19 and J is TRBJ1-5; 7 positions agree with TRBD1. Looked up from germline, CDR1 is LNHDA and CDR2 is SQIVND (reference sequence). V shed 6 bases, J shed 5 bases, and the junction held 16 bases outside the gene matches. The CDR3 consists of 17 residues. The CDR3, as DNA: TGTGCCAGTAGAGCCGGACCACAGGGGCTTCCCGATCAGCCCCAGCATTTT. Residues: CASRAGPQGLPDQPQHF.